This T cell receptor beta chain was found in a study of blood T cell repertoires in COVID-19. As for the study in general: Sources were T cells, B-cell-depleted T cells, or PBMCs; the material itself was cDNA or gDNA.

CDR3 length: 15 amino acids. CDR1 SGDLS and CDR2 YYNGEE come from the germline V gene. V lost 2 bases and J 5 bases, leaving 17 bases between the germline ends. Authors' data handling: Estimated nucleated cell counts came from reference gene primer amplification. Profiling relied on immunoSEQ multiplex PCR, and the TCRdb table lists in-frame clones only, not all of them. V and J calls and clone size come straight from that table; D and trimming were deduced from the DNA. The profile covers about 300,000 clones, with roughly 80% appearing a single time and roughly 1.5% taken by the ten largest. The receptor was derived from a human donor with COVID-19, enrolled during active disease. The donor label of this sample is uncertain. Sequencing was carried out using peripheral blood. The V call is TRBV9, the J call TRBJ2-7; D ambiguous. CDR3 region: CASSVLATLTDEQYF. For the CDR3, the DNA is TGTGCCAGCAGCGTTTTGGCGACATTAACCGACGAGCAGTACTTC. Looking up the rest from reference TRBV9 and TRBJ2-7 gives the full variable domain: DSGVTQTPKHLITATGQRVTLRCSPRSGDLSVYWYQQSLDQGLQFLIQYYNGEERAKGNILERFSAQQFPDLHSELNLSSLELGDSALYFCASSVLATLTDEQYFGPGTRLTVT.